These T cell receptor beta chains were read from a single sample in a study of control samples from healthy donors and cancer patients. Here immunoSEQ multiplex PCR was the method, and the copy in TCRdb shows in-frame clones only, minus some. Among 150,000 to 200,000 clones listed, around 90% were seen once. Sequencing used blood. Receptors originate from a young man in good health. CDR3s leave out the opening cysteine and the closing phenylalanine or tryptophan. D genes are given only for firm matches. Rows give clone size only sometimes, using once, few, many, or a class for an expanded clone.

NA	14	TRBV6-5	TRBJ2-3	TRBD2	ASSYSGTRGTDTQY
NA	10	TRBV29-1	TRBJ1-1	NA	SGNVGITEAF
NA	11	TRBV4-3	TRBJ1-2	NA	ASSQGGNYGYT
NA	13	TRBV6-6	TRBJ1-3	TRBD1	ASSGQVSAGNTIY
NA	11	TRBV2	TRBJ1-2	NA	AREGGANYGYT
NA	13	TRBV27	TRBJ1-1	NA	ASSSLGGGYTEAF
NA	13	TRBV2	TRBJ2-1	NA	ASRGGRNRANEQF
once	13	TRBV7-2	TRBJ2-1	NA	ASRNFGDGYNEQF
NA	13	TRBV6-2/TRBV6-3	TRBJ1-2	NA	ASSSATKMQNYYT
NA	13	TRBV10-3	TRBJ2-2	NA	AISLGSAPTGELF
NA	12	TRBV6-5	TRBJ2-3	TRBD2	ASATLAGPDTQY
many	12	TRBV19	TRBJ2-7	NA	ASMKRDGSYEQY
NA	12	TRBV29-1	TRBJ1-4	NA	SADGGVRGEKLF
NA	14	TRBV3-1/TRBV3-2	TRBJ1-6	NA	ASSQGGSQGNSPLH
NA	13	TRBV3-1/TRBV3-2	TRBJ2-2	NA	ASTGFRGNTGELF
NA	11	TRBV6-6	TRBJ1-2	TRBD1	ASSRQGPDGYT
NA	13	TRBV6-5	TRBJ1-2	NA	ASSYLKRGGYGYT
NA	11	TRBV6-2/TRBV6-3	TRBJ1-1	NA	ASSYAGVTEAF